This entry lists 10 T cell receptor beta chains sequenced from one sample in a study of T cell responses to AZD1222 COVID-19 vaccine. TCRdb keeps only in-frame clones here, not all; method: immunoSEQ multiplex PCR. This table holds fewer than 110,000 clones, around 90% found once. This material consisted of peripheral blood, taken 28 days after the second AZD1222 dose. The receptors were gathered from an adult who received the AZD1222 COVID-19 vaccine.

V is TRBV10-2 and J is TRBJ2-7; D tentatively fits TRBD1 or TRBD2 (6 bases each). Trimming pared 4 bases from V and 6 bases from J, leaving 10 bases between. Germline CDR1 is WSHSY and CDR2 is SAAADI. The CDR3 spans 12 residues. Written as DNA, the CDR3 is TGCGCCAGCAGTGTACCGGGGGCCGAGCAGTACTTC. Translation gives CASSVPGAEQYF.

For this clone: An end of the junction differs from the germline gene, which may be a read error. The chain is built from TRBV29-1 and TRBJ1-2; no clear D gene. Looked up from germline, CDR1 is SQVTM and CDR2 is ANQGSEA. CDR3 length: 13 amino acids. The DNA of the CDR3 is TGCAGCGTCCAGCTGGATGGGAACTTTGGCTACACCTTC. This gives the protein CSVQLDGNFGYTF.

This clone appeared a few times. This chain connects TRBV5-8 to TRBJ2-7; TRBD1 matches 8 bases. V dropped 1 base and J dropped 2; count of bases not matched to a gene: 5. The CDR3 extends over 15 amino acids. CDR1 and CDR2 (germline): SGHTS, YDEGEE. This CDR3 is CASSLSGQVAYEQYF. In DNA, the CDR3 is TGTGCCAGCAGCTTGTCGGGACAGGTAGCCTACGAGCAGTACTTC. The variable domain in full, with the rest retrieved from reference TRBV5-8 and TRBJ2-7, is EAGVTQSPTHLIKTRGQQATLRCSPISGHTSVYWYQQALGLGLQFLLWYDEGEERNRGNFPPRFSGRQFPNYSSELNVNALELEDSALYLCASSLSGQVAYEQYFGPGTRLTVT.

The chain couples TRBV5-1 to TRBJ1-1; D ambiguous. The germline V gene encodes CDR1 SGHRS and CDR2 YFSETQ. V was clipped by 1 base and J by 6 bases, with 7 bases between them. The CDR3 length is 12 residues. The CDR3 region is CASSLPGSEAFF. In DNA form, the CDR3 reads TGCGCCAGCAGCTTGCCGGGATCTGAAGCTTTCTTT.

About this clone: The junction departs from the called germline gene at one end, perhaps through a read error. The chain recombines TRBV4-1 with TRBJ1-2; D gene unclear. Germline V CDR1 and CDR2: MGHRA, YSYEKL. CDR3 length: 15 residues. CDR3 sequence: CARSQGPETIYGYTF. For the CDR3, the DNA is TGCGCCAGAAGCCAAGGACCGGAGACCATCTATGGCTACACCTTC.

This clone was seen only once. The chain joins TRBV28 to TRBJ1-5; D is uncertain. The CDR3 length is 14 residues. Trimming cost V 3 bases and J 5 bases, with 11 bases left between them. Germline CDR1 and CDR2: MDHEN and SYDVKM. The CDR3 DNA is TGTGCCAGCAGTTTTCGGACCCCCCATCAGCCCCAGCATTTT. Amino acids: CASSFRTPHQPQHF.

Written as DNA, the CDR3 is TGTGCCAGCAGCCAAGTCAGGGGGCCCTACGAGCAGTACTTC. This translates into CASSQVRGPYEQYF. This sequence joins TRBV3-1 (or the pseudogene TRBV3-2) and TRBJ2-7; 8 positions match TRBD1. The trim removed 1 base at V and 2 bases at J, leaving 1 base unmatched. In germline, CDR1 is LGHDT, CDR2 YNNKEL (reference sequence). The CDR3 is made up of 14 amino acids.

The chain links TRBV19 to TRBJ2-7, with a possible D match to TRBD1 (6 bases). V was pared by 3 bases and J by 0 bases, with 12 bases between. The CDR3 contains 15 residues. Germline lookup yields CDR1 LNHDA and CDR2 SQIVND (reference sequence). The CDR3 region is CASSIGQGPSYEQYF. The CDR3 nucleotides are TGTGCCAGTAGTATTGGGCAGGGGCCCTCCTACGAGCAGTACTTC.

CDR3 DNA: TGTGCCAGCAGCTTAGCCCGGGGAACTGGAAACACCATATATTTT. This sequence encodes CASSLARGTGNTIYF. The V call is TRBV7-2, the J call TRBJ1-3; the D is unclear. The CDR3 runs 15 residues. Trimming left V 0 bases short and J 2 bases short, with 8 bases between. Germline CDR1 SGHTA, CDR2 FQGNSA.

The rearrangement uses TRBV19 and TRBJ1-2; weak D call: TRBD1 (5 bases). Germline assignment: CDR1 LNHDA and CDR2 SQIVND (reference sequence). Trimming stripped 2 bases from V and 4 bases from J, with 14 bases between. The CDR3 has 15 residues. The CDR3 sequence: CASSILGAGGYGYTF. The CDR3 DNA follows: TGTGCCAGTAGTATACTAGGGGCAGGCGGCTATGGCTACACCTTC. Full variable domain (remainder filled in from reference TRBV19 and TRBJ1-2): DGGITQSPKYLFRKEGQNVTLSCEQNLNHDAMYWYRQDPGQGLRLIYYSQIVNDFQKGDIAEGYSVSREKKESFPLTVTSAQKNPTAFYLCASSILGAGGYGYTFGSGTRLTVV.